The TCR beta chain described here comes from a study of T cell responses to AZD1222 COVID-19 vaccine. Using immunoSEQ multiplex PCR, the repertoire was profiled, and TCRdb retains in-frame clones only, with some absent. The sample shows 120,000 or so clones, roughly 89% of them seen only once. The CDR3 sequence is 14 residues long. Trimming removed 9 bases from V and 1 base from J, with 15 bases in between. Germline-derived CDR1 and CDR2 are MNHEY and SMNVEV (reference sequence). The study, taken as a whole, reports: Repertoires were sampled only after the peak T cell response. Clonal diversity may have been underestimated in mostly white British donors.

Comment on this clone: What it binds is unknown.

V gene TRBV27 combines with J gene TRBJ2-5; the D is unclear. The source was peripheral blood, collected 28 days after the second AZD1222 dose. The receptor was isolated from an adult who received the AZD1222 COVID-19 vaccine. CDR3 amino acids: CASSQRAPQETQYF. Written as DNA, the CDR3 is TGTGCCAGTTCCCAAAGGGCTCCCCAAGAGACCCAGTACTTC.